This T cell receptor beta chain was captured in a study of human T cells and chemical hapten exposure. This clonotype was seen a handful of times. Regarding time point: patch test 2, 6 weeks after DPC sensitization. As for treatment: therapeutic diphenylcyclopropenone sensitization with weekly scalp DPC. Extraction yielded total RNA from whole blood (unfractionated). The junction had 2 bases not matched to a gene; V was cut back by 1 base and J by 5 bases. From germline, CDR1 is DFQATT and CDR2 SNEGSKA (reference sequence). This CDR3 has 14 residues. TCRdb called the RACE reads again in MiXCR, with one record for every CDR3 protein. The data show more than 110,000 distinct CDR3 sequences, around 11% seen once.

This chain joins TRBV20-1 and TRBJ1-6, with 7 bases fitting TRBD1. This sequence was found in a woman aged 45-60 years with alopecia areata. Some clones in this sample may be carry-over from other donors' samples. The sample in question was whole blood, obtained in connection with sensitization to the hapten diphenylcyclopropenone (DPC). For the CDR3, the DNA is TGCAGTGCTAGAGCCGGGACAGATAATTCACCCCTCCACTTT. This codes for CSARAGTDNSPLHF.